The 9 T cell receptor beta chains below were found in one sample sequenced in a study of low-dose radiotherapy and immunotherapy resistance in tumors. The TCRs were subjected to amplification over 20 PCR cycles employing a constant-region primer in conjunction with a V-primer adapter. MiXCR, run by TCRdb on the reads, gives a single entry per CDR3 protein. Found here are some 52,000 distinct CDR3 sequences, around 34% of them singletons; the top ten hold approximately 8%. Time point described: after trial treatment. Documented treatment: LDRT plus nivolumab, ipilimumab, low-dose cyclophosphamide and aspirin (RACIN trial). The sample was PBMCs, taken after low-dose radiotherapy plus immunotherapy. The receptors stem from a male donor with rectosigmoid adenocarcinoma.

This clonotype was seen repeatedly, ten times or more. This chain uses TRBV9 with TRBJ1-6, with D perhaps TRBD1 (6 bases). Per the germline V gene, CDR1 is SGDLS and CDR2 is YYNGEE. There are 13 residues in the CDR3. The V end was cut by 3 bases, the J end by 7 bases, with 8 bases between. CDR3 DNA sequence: TGTGCCAGCAGCGCCACAGGGAATTCACCCCTCCACTTT. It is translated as CASSATGNSPLHF.

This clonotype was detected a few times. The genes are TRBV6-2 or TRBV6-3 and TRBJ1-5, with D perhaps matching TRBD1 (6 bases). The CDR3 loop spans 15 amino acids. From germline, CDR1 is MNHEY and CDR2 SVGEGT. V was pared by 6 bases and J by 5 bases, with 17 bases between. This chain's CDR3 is CASSPGEGFDQPQHF. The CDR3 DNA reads TGTGCCAGCAGCCCAGGGGAGGGTTTTGATCAGCCCCAGCATTTT.

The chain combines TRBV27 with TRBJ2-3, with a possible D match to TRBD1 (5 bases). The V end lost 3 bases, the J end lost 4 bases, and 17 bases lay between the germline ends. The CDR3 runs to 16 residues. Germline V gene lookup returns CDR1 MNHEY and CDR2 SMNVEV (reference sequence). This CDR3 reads CASSFYPGQVADTQYF. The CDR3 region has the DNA TGTGCCAGCAGTTTTTACCCAGGGCAAGTCGCAGATACGCAGTATTTT.

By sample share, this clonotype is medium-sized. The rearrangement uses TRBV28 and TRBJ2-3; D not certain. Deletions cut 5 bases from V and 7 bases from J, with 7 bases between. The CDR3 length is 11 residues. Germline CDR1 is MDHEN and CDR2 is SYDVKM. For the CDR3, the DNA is TGTGCCAGCAGTACTGAGTATACGCAGTATTTT. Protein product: CASSTEYTQYF. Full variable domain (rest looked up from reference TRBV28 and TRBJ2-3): DVKVTQSSRYLVKRTGEKVFLECVQDMDHENMFWYRQDPGLGLRLIYFSYDVKMKEKGDIPEGYSVSREKKERFSLILESASTNQTSMYLCASSTEYTQYFGPGTRLTVL.

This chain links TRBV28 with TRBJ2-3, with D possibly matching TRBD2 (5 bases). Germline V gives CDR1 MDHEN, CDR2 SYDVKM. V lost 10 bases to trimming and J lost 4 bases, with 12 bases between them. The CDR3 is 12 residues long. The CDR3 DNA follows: TGTGCCACTCTGGGAGTAGCAGATACGCAGTATTTT. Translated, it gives CATLGVADTQYF.

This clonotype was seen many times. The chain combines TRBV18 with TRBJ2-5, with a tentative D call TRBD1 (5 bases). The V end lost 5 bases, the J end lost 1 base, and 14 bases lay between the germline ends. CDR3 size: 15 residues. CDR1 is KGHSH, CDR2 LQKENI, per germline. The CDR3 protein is CASSSQGRGQETQYF. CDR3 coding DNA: TGTGCCAGCTCATCCCAGGGAAGGGGCCAAGAGACCCAGTACTTC.

CDR3 protein: CASSLGSGGADTQYF. The CDR3 DNA sequence: TGCGCCAGCAGCTTGGGATCGGGAGGCGCGGATACGCAGTATTTT. This rearrangement joins TRBV5-1 to TRBJ2-3; 7 bases align to TRBD2. This CDR3 comprises 15 residues. In germline, CDR1 is SGHRS, CDR2 YFSETQ. Germline trimming cut 0 bases from V and 6 bases from J; bases unmatched to any gene: 7.

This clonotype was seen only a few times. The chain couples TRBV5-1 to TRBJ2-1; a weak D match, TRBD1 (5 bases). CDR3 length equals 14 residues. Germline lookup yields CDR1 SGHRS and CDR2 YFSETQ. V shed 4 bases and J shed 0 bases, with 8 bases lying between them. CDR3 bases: TGCGCCAGCAGCGCAGGGAACTCCTACAATGAGCAGTTCTTC. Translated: CASSAGNSYNEQFF.

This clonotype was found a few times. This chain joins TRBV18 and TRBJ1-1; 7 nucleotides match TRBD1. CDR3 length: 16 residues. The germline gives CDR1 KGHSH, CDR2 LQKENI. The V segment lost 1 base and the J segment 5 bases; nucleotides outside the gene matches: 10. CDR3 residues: CASSPQMGSGGTEAFF. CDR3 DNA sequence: TGTGCCAGCTCACCACAAATGGGTTCAGGGGGAACTGAAGCTTTCTTT.